Listed here are 30 T cell receptor beta chains from one sample, sequenced in a study of PD-1 blockade in classical Hodgkin lymphoma. The patients all showed relapse after autologous stem cell transplantation, while their brentuximab vedotin exposure varied. The assay was immunoSEQ multiplex PCR, and TCRdb's table has in-frame clones only and misses some. The sample includes some 32,000 clones, 82% seen only once; the top ten take 25% to 40%. This material consisted of peripheral blood mononuclear cells (PBMCs), taken at baseline. These receptors all stem from a human donor with classical Hodgkin lymphoma.

This chain connects TRBV10-3 to TRBJ1-1; 9 bases agree with TRBD1. The CDR3 loop spans 15 amino acids. V lost 5 bases to trimming and J lost 1 base; unmatched junction nucleotides: 5. Germline CDR1 reads ENHRY; CDR2 reads SYGVKD. CDR3 sequence: CAISSRTGANTEAFF. The CDR3 nucleotides read TGTGCCATCAGTAGCCGGACAGGGGCGAACACTGAAGCTTTCTTT.

The genes are TRBV6-6 and TRBJ1-5; perhaps TRBD1 as D (5 bases). V was trimmed by 0 bases and J by 6 bases, leaving 12 bases between them. CDR1 and CDR2 (germline): MNHNY, SVGAGI (reference sequence). The CDR3 contains 15 residues. CDR3 in amino acids: CASSYSGELGQPQHF. CDR3 DNA sequence: TGTGCCAGCAGTTACTCGGGGGAACTCGGTCAGCCCCAGCATTTT.

Concerning this clone itself: Germline is not matched at one junction end, which may reflect a read error. The chain is built from TRBV7-7 and TRBJ2-3; D possibly corresponds to TRBD2 (6 bases). Germline loops: CDR1 SSHAT, CDR2 FNYEAQ (reference sequence). The CDR3 loop spans 15 amino acids. This CDR3 is CASSLGGLISDTQYF. The CDR3 DNA follows: TGTGCTAGCAGCCTTGGGGGACTTATTTCTGATACGCAGTATTTT. Using reference TRBV7-7 and TRBJ2-3 for the parts outside the CDR3, the full variable domain is GAGVSQSPRYKVTKRGQDVTLRCDPISSHATLYWYQQALGQGPEFLTYFNYEAQPDKSGLPSDRFSAERPEGSISTLTIQRTEQRDSAMYRCASSLGGLISDTQYFGPGTRLTVL.

The chain joins TRBV6-6 to TRBJ2-1; 7 nucleotides line up with TRBD1. Trimming at V came to 6 bases and at J to 3 bases, leaving 8 bases not matched to a gene. CDR3 size: 15 residues. Per germline, CDR1 MNHNY and CDR2 SVGAGI (reference sequence). CDR3 amino acids: CASSDPGTVYNEQFF. CDR3 sequence (DNA): TGTGCCAGCAGCGATCCCGGGACAGTCTACAATGAGCAGTTCTTC.

V is TRBV19 and J is TRBJ2-5, with 7 bases aligning to TRBD1. CDR3 length: 13 amino acids. The junction had 3 bases not matched to a gene; V was cut back by 6 bases and J by 2 bases. The germline V gene encodes CDR1 LNHDA and CDR2 SQIVND (reference sequence). The CDR3 spells CASSQGEQETQYF. CDR3 nucleotides: TGTGCCAGTAGCCAGGGGGAGCAAGAGACCCAGTACTTC.

The J gene is TRBJ1-2, the V gene TRBV7-9; D remains unclear. Germline V gene sequence: CDR1 SEHNR, CDR2 FQNEAQ (reference sequence). V was pared by 1 base and J by 1 base, with 4 bases between. The CDR3 has 13 residues. CDR3 bases: TGTGCCAGCAGCTTAGACAATAACTATGGCTACACCTTC. Translating gives CASSLDNNYGYTF.

The genes are TRBV9 and TRBJ2-2; D may correspond to TRBD1 or TRBD2 (5 bases each). The germline gives CDR1 SGDLS, CDR2 YYNGEE. The CDR3 loop spans 16 amino acids. The V end lost 0 bases, the J end lost 4 bases, and 13 bases lay between the germline ends. The CDR3 reads CASSVGRVGATGELFF. In DNA, the CDR3 is TGTGCCAGCAGCGTAGGTCGGGTCGGGGCCACCGGGGAGCTGTTTTTT.

This rearrangement joins TRBV30 to TRBJ1-5, with 10 bases identical to TRBD1. The CDR3 contains 13 residues. V lost 5 bases and J lost 7; bases outside the gene matches: 5. Germline V lookup: CDR1 GTSNPN, CDR2 SVGIG (reference sequence). CDR3 sequence (DNA): TGTGCCTGGGCGGGGACAGGGGACCAGCCCCAGCATTTT. Amino acids: CAWAGTGDQPQHF. Filled out from reference TRBV30 and TRBJ1-5, the complete variable domain reads SQTIHQWPATLVQPVGSPLSLECTVEGTSNPNLYWYRQAAGRGLQLLFYSVGIGQISSEVPQNLSASRPQDRQFILSSKKLLLSDSGFYLCAWAGTGDQPQHFGDGTRLSIL.

This clone was recorded once. This rearrangement joins TRBV7-2 to TRBJ2-7; a possible D gene is TRBD2 (5 bases). Germline V gives CDR1 SGHTA, CDR2 FQGNSA. V lost 1 base and J lost 4, with 14 bases in between. The CDR3 runs to 15 residues. Written as DNA, the CDR3 is TGTGCCAGCAGCTTAGTCCGGGGATTCGGGTACGAGCAGTACTTC. Its translation is CASSLVRGFGYEQYF.

Written as DNA, the CDR3 is TGTGCCAGCTCACCGGGGGGAAATGAAAAACTGTTTTTT. Translated, it gives CASSPGGNEKLFF. The chain employs TRBV18 and TRBJ1-4; weak D call: TRBD1 (5 bases). The germline V gene encodes CDR1 KGHSH and CDR2 LQKENI. The CDR3 loop spans 13 amino acids. V was cut by 3 bases and J by 5 bases, with 7 bases left in between. The full variable domain, rest sourced from reference TRBV18 and TRBJ1-4, is NAGVMQNPRHLVRRRGQEARLRCSPMKGHSHVYWYRQLPEEGLKFMVYLQKENIIDESGMPKERFSAEFPKEGPSILRIQQVVRGDSAAYFCASSPGGNEKLFFGSGTQLSVL.

The rearrangement links TRBV6-5 to TRBJ1-1, with a possible D match to TRBD1 (5 bases). V gave up 2 bases and J gave up 11 bases, with 9 bases separating them. The CDR3 runs to 11 residues. Germline V gene sequence: CDR1 MNHEY, CDR2 SVGAGI. CDR3 residues: CASSYGAGAFF. The DNA of the CDR3 is TGTGCCAGCAGTTACGGGGCCGGGGCTTTCTTT.

This chain joins TRBV7-3 and TRBJ2-3, with 11 bases fitting TRBD2. V trimming: 0 bases; J trimming: 7 bases; junction bases outside the gene matches: 3. This CDR3 is 15 amino acids long. CDR1 SGHTA and CDR2 FQGTGA come from the germline V gene. The CDR3 here is CASSLTSGGANTQYF. As DNA, the CDR3 is TGTGCCAGCAGCTTAACTAGCGGGGGGGCAAATACGCAGTATTTT.

The gene calls are TRBV29-1 and TRBJ2-3; 11 bases map to TRBD2. The CDR3 spans 17 residues. Germline V gene data show CDR1 as SQVTM and CDR2 as ANQGSEA. Trimming at V came to 3 bases and at J to 6 bases, leaving 14 bases not matched to a gene. The CDR3 spells CSVDGVAGGPVHDTQYF. The CDR3 DNA reads TGCAGCGTTGACGGGGTAGCGGGGGGGCCAGTACACGATACGCAGTATTTT.

The genes are TRBV11-2 and TRBJ1-1, with a possible D match to TRBD1 (5 bases). The CDR3 consists of 19 residues. CDR1 is SGHAT and CDR2 is FQNNGV in the germline V gene. The germline V and J ends were trimmed by 2 bases and 0 bases, with 22 bases remaining between them. CDR3 in amino acids: CASSLRSGLLGYMNTEAFF. The CDR3 nucleotides read TGTGCCAGCAGCTTAAGGTCGGGACTTCTAGGGTATATGAACACTGAAGCTTTCTTT.

The chain combines TRBV7-3 with TRBJ2-5; 12 positions agree with TRBD2. The germline CDR1 and CDR2 sequences are SGHTA and FQGTGA. This CDR3 is 16 amino acids long. V was pared by 5 bases and J by 5 bases, with 9 bases of the junction left unmatched. As DNA, the CDR3 is TGTGCCAGCAGCCCAGGACTAGCGGGGTTCCGGGAGACCCAGTACTTC. Amino acid sequence: CASSPGLAGFRETQYF.

This clone was recorded a few times. The rearrangement links TRBV11-2 to TRBJ2-2; D is perhaps TRBD1 (6 bases). V shed 3 bases and J shed 4 bases, with 6 bases lying between them. The germline V gene has CDR1 SGHAT and CDR2 FQNNGV. The CDR3 has 13 amino acids. The CDR3 loop is CASSLDSTGELFF. The CDR3 coding sequence is TGTGCCAGCAGCTTGGACAGCACCGGGGAGCTGTTTTTT. The full variable domain, completed using reference TRBV11-2 and TRBJ2-2, is EAGVAQSPRYKIIEKRQSVAFWCNPISGHATLYWYQQILGQGPKLLIQFQNNGVVDDSQLPKDRFSAERLKGVDSTLKIQPAKLEDSAVYLCASSLDSTGELFFGEGSRLTVL.

The chain employs TRBV10-3 and TRBJ1-1; maybe TRBD1 (6 bases). V was trimmed by 0 bases and J by 7 bases, leaving 15 bases between them. Germline V lookup: CDR1 ENHRY, CDR2 SYGVKD. CDR3 length equals 15 residues. The CDR3 is CAISESPGEWGEAFF. In DNA form, the CDR3 reads TGTGCCATCAGTGAGTCGCCAGGGGAGTGGGGTGAAGCTTTCTTT.

The V gene is TRBV28, the J gene TRBJ1-6; 8 bases align to TRBD1. The V and J ends lost 5 bases and 5 bases, in that order; junction bases with no gene match: 8. Germline values: CDR1 MDHEN, CDR2 SYDVKM. The CDR3 sequence is 16 residues long. The CDR3 protein is CASSLNPTGDNSPLHF. The CDR3 region has the DNA TGTGCCAGCAGTCTAAACCCGACAGGGGATAATTCACCCCTCCACTTT. The full variable domain, with the rest looked up from reference TRBV28 and TRBJ1-6, is DVKVTQSSRYLVKRTGEKVFLECVQDMDHENMFWYRQDPGLGLRLIYFSYDVKMKEKGDIPEGYSVSREKKERFSLILESASTNQTSMYLCASSLNPTGDNSPLHFGNGTRLTVT.

The rearrangement links TRBV5-6 to TRBJ1-6, with unresolved D. The V end was cut by 0 bases, the J end by 8 bases, with 12 bases between. The CDR3 sequence is 15 residues long. Germline values: CDR1 SGHDT, CDR2 YYEEEE. CDR3: CASSLEFSPDSPLHF. The CDR3 DNA sequence: TGTGCCAGCAGCTTGGAATTTAGCCCCGATTCACCCCTCCACTTT.

The rearrangement links TRBV4-2 to TRBJ1-6; no firm D call. Trimming cost V 7 bases and J 0 bases, with 10 bases left between them. CDR3 length: 15 residues. CDR1 LGHNA and CDR2 YNFKEQ come from the germline V gene. CDR3 coding DNA: TGTGCCAGCAACAGCCTGAGCTCCTATAATTCACCCCTCCACTTT. Translated: CASNSLSSYNSPLHF.

The chain links TRBV6-1 to TRBJ2-5, with 15 bases fitting TRBD2. The CDR3 runs 18 residues. Per germline, CDR1 MNHNS and CDR2 SASEGT. The V and J ends lost 4 bases and 3 bases, in that order; junction bases with no gene match: 9. The CDR3 DNA reads as TGTGCCAGCAGTGGGACTAGCGGGGGGGCCGGGTCCGAAGAGACCCAGTACTTC. Translated, it gives CASSGTSGGAGSEETQYF.

J is TRBJ1-4 and V is TRBV19; D not resolved. The CDR3 loop spans 19 amino acids. Germline CDR1 LNHDA, CDR2 SQIVND (reference sequence). V lost 0 bases, J lost 0 bases, and 17 bases lay in between. CDR3 residues: CASSIDDGWEMATNEKLFF. CDR3 DNA sequence: TGTGCCAGTAGTATAGATGATGGCTGGGAGATGGCAACTAATGAAAAACTGTTTTTT.

The rearrangement links TRBV7-9 to TRBJ1-1, with a possible D match to TRBD1 (6 bases). The CDR3 is 11 residues long. CDR1 SEHNR and CDR2 FQNEAQ come from the germline V gene (reference sequence). With 2 bases removed from V and 11 bases from J, the gap between germline ends came to 9 bases. Here the CDR3 reads CASSLSGAAFF. CDR3 DNA: TGTGCCAGCAGCTTATCGGGGGCGGCTTTCTTT.

This clone was observed a few times. V gene TRBV12-5 combines with J gene TRBJ2-7; TRBD2 matches at 7 bases. With 1 base clipped from V and 2 bases from J, the junction kept 11 bases outside the gene matches. The CDR3 runs to 17 residues. Germline V gene lookup returns CDR1 LGHNT and CDR2 FRNRAP. The CDR3 loop is CASGLAPMGRGPYEQYF. In DNA form, the CDR3 reads TGTGCTAGTGGTTTGGCCCCGATGGGGAGGGGTCCCTACGAGCAGTACTTC.

The CDR3 DNA follows: TGTGCCAGCTCACCTTATTCGAGTAATTCACCCCTCCACTTT. Translating gives CASSPYSSNSPLHF. The chain is built from TRBV18 and TRBJ1-6; D is unresolved. Germline assignment: CDR1 KGHSH and CDR2 LQKENI. The V and J ends lost 3 bases and 6 bases respectively, with 9 bases between them. This CDR3 region has 14 residues. Full variable domain (remainder filled in from reference TRBV18 and TRBJ1-6): NAGVMQNPRHLVRRRGQEARLRCSPMKGHSHVYWYRQLPEEGLKFMVYLQKENIIDESGMPKERFSAEFPKEGPSILRIQQVVRGDSAAYFCASSPYSSNSPLHFGNGTRLTVT.

This chain links TRBV20-1 with TRBJ1-1; D is uncertain. The CDR3 runs to 10 residues. V was pared by 1 base and J by 11 bases, with 8 bases between. Per germline, CDR1 DFQATT and CDR2 SNEGSKA (reference sequence). The CDR3 sequence: CSARAPRAFF. CDR3 nucleotide sequence: TGCAGTGCTAGAGCTCCCAGGGCTTTCTTT.

V usage is TRBV9 and J usage is TRBJ1-6, with 8 bases matching TRBD1. Trimming took 4 bases from V and 6 from J; bases not matched to a gene: 9. The CDR3 is made up of 16 amino acids. Germline CDR1 is SGDLS and CDR2 is YYNGEE. DNA for the CDR3: TGTGCCAGCAGCCTAGGGCAGGGGGCTGGTAATTCACCCCTCCACTTT. This gives the protein CASSLGQGAGNSPLHF. The variable domain in full, with the rest retrieved from reference TRBV9 and TRBJ1-6, is DSGVTQTPKHLITATGQRVTLRCSPRSGDLSVYWYQQSLDQGLQFLIQYYNGEERAKGNILERFSAQQFPDLHSELNLSSLELGDSALYFCASSLGQGAGNSPLHFGNGTRLTVT.

The rearrangement uses TRBV4-1 and TRBJ1-2; D uncertain. V was pared by 3 bases and J by 8 bases, with 19 bases between. The CDR3 sequence is 15 residues long. The V gene's germline CDR1 is MGHRA and CDR2 YSYEKL. The chain's CDR3 is CASSHGHSGDRGYTF. As DNA, the CDR3 is TGCGCCAGCAGCCATGGCCACAGTGGAGATAGAGGCTACACCTTC.

The chain carries TRBV6-1 and TRBJ1-4; D unresolved. Germline V CDR1 and CDR2: MNHNS, SASEGT. The CDR3 sequence is 16 residues long. Trimming left V 2 bases short and J 6 bases short, with 16 bases between. The CDR3 bases are TGTGCCAGCAGTGAAACCCTCGGGCATCCCGATGAAAAACTGTTTTTT. Translation: CASSETLGHPDEKLFF.

This rearrangement joins TRBV10-3 to TRBJ1-2, with 8 bases that match TRBD1. Germline CDR1 ENHRY, CDR2 SYGVKD. V lost 6 bases and J lost 5; bases outside the gene matches: 11. The CDR3 totals 15 residues. The CDR3 coding sequence is TGTGCCATCAGCCACGGACAGGGAGGAGGGTATGGCTACACCTTC. Protein: CAISHGQGGGYGYTF.